The present entry profiles one T cell receptor beta chain with its context. As yet, its antigen is unknown. The data are from a study of T-cell memory formation after mild COVID-19. Regarding the study as a whole: Clones that contracted from day 15 to 85 had balanced CD4/CD8; later expanders were CD4+ biased.

Germline V gene lookup returns CDR1 MDHEN and CDR2 SYDVKM. V dropped 5 bases and J dropped 7 bases, with 17 bases sitting between them. The CDR3 spans 14 residues. Barcoded TCR alpha and TCR beta cDNA libraries with UMIs came from 5'RACE using constant-segment primers. A single record per CDR3 protein comes from TCRdb applying MiXCR to the 5' RACE reads. The sample has about 200,000 distinct CDR3 sequences, more than 8% seen once. The material sequenced was PBMCs or a T cell subset sorted from them (not recorded which). This receptor was taken from a man aged 18 to 35 who had mild COVID-19 (a few samples of this study predate the infection). Cell type and time point are not known. The chain has TRBV28 and TRBJ2-5; D uncertain. The CDR3 sequence: CASSPDVVPGTQYF. The CDR3 DNA is TGTGCCAGCAGTCCTGACGTGGTGCCAGGGACCCAGTACTTC.